A single sample is the source of the 4 T cell receptor beta chains below, sequenced in a study of T cell responses to AZD1222 COVID-19 vaccine. Method: immunoSEQ multiplex PCR; TCRdb's copy keeps in-frame clones and lacks some. The sample shows some 170,000 clones, approximately 90% of them seen only once. Material: peripheral blood, obtained 28 days after the second AZD1222 dose. These receptors originate from an adult who received the AZD1222 COVID-19 vaccine.

The chain uses TRBV6-5 and TRBJ1-1; D uncertain. The CDR3 has 13 amino acids. Trimming removed 5 bases from V and 0 bases from J, with 7 bases in between. CDR1 MNHEY and CDR2 SVGAGI come from the germline V gene. The CDR3 sequence: CASSRDVNTEAFF. Written as DNA, the CDR3 is TGTGCCAGCAGTAGGGATGTGAACACTGAAGCTTTCTTT.

This chain connects TRBV6-5 to TRBJ1-5; possible D gene TRBD1, 6 bases. The CDR3 covers 15 residues. Trimming took 5 bases from V and 0 from J, leaving 11 bases between them. Germline loops: CDR1 MNHEY, CDR2 SVGAGI. CDR3 DNA: TGTGCCAGCAGTCCGGGGGCTTATAGCAATCAGCCCCAGCATTTT. Encoded protein: CASSPGAYSNQPQHF.

The chain couples TRBV18 to TRBJ2-5; no clear D. The CDR3 totals 13 residues. Germline loops: CDR1 KGHSH, CDR2 LQKENI. Trimming pared 2 bases from V and 5 bases from J, leaving 9 bases between. The CDR3 loop is CASSPGVVETQYF. The CDR3 DNA is TGTGCCAGCTCACCAGGGGTGGTGGAGACCCAGTACTTC.

The gene calls are TRBV5-1 and TRBJ2-6, with D unresolved. The CDR3 has 15 residues. Germline V gene data show CDR1 as SGHRS and CDR2 as YFSETQ. Between the trimmed V and J ends, which lost 1 base and 4 bases, there was a span of 9 bases. The CDR3 nucleotides read TGCGCCAGCAGCTTGATGGGCGAGGGGGCCAACGTCCTGACTTTC. Protein product: CASSLMGEGANVLTF.